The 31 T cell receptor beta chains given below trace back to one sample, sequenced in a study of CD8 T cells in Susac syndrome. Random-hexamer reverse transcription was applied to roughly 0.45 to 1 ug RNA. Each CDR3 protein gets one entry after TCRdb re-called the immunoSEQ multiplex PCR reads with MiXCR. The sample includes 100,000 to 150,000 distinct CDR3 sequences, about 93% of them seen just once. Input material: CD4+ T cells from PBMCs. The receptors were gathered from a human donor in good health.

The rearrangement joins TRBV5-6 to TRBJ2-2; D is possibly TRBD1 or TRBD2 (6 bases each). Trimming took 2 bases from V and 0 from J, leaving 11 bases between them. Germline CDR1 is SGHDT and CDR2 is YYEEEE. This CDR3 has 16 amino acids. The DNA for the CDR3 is TGTGCCAGCAGCTTCTGGGGGGCGTCGAACACCGGGGAGCTGTTTTTT. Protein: CASSFWGASNTGELFF.

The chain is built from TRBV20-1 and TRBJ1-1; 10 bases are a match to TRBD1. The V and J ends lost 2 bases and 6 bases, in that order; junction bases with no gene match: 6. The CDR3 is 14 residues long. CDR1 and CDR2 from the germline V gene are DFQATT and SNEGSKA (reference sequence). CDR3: CSARFGTGVAEAFF. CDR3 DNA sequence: TGCAGTGCTAGATTCGGGACAGGGGTCGCTGAAGCTTTCTTT.

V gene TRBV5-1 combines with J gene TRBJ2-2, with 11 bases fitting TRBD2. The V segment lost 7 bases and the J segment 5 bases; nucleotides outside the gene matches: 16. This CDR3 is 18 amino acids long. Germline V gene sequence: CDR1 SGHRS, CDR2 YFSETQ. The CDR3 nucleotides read TGCGCCAGCTCTTCACTGGTAGCGGGAGGGCCGGGGACCGGGGAGCTGTTTTTT. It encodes CASSSLVAGGPGTGELFF.

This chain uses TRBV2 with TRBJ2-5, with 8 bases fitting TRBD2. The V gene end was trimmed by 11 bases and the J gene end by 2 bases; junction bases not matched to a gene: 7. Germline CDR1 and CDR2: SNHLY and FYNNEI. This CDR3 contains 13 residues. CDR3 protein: CAGRGGRQETQYF. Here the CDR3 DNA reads TGTGCCGGTCGGGGGGGACGGCAAGAGACCCAGTACTTC.

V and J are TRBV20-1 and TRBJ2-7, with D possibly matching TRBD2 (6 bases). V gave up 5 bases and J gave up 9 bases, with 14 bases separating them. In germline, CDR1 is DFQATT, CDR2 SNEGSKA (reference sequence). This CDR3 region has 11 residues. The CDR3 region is CSAGTASGQYF. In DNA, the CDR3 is TGCAGTGCTGGGACTGCGTCAGGGCAGTACTTC.

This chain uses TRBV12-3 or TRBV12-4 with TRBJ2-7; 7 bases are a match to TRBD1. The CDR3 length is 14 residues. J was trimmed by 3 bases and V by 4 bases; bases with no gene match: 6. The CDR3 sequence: CASSSGTANYEQYF. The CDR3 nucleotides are TGTGCCAGCAGTTCAGGGACAGCCAACTACGAGCAGTACTTC.

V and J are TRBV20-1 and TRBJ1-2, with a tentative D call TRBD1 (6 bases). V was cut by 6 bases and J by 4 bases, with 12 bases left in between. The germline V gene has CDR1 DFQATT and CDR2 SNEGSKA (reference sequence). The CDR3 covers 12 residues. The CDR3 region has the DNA TGCAGTGCCAGGGGACGGGGCTATGGCTACACCTTC. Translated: CSARGRGYGYTF.

The CDR3 region is CASSPLPGYEQYF. CDR3 nucleotide sequence: TGTGCCAGCAGCCCCTTGCCCGGTTACGAGCAGTACTTC. This chain connects TRBV12-3 or TRBV12-4 to TRBJ2-7; D uncertain. V was clipped by 6 bases and J by 4 bases, with 13 bases between them. The CDR3 is 13 amino acids.

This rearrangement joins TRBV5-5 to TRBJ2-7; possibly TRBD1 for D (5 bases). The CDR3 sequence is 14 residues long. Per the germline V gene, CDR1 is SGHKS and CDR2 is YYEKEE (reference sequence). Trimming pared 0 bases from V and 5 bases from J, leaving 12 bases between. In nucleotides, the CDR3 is TGTGCCAGCAGCTTGGTGCAGGGCCGCGACGAGCAGTACTTC. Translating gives CASSLVQGRDEQYF.

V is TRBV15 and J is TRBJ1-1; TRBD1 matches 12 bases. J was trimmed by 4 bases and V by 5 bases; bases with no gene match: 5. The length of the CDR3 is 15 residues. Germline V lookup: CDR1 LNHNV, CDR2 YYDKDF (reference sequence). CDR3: CATSGGDRGLTEAFF. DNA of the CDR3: TGTGCCACCAGCGGGGGGGACAGGGGGCTCACTGAAGCTTTCTTT. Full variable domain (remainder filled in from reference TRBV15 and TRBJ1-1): DAMVIQNPRYQVTQFGKPVTLSCSQTLNHNVMYWYQQKSSQAPKLLFHYYDKDFNNEADTPDNFQSRRPNTSFCFLDIRSPGLGDTAMYLCATSGGDRGLTEAFFGQGTRLTVV.

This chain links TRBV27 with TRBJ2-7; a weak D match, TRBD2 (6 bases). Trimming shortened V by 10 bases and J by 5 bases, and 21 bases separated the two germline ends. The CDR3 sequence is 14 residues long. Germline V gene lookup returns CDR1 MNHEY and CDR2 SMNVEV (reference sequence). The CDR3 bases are TGTGCCACCCGGGCCCGGGAGTGGAAGGACGAGCAGTACTTC. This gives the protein CATRAREWKDEQYF.

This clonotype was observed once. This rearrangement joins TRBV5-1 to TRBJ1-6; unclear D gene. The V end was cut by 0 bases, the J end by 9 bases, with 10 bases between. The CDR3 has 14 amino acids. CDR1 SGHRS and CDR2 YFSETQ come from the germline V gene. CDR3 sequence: CASSLEGLGSPLHF. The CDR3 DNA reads TGCGCCAGCAGCTTGGAAGGGCTCGGTTCACCCCTCCACTTT.

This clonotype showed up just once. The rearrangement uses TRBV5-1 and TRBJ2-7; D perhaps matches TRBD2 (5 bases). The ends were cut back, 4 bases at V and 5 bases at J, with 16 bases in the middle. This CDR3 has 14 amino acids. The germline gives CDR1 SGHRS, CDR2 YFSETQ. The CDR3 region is CASSLGLAVDEQYF. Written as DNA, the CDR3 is TGCGCCAGCAGCCTGGGTCTAGCAGTTGACGAGCAGTACTTC.

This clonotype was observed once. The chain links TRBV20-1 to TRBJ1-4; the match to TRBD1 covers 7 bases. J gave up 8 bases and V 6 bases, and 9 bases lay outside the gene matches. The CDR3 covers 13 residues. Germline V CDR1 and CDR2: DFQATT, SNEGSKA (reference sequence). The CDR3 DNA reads TGCAGTGCCGGACAGGCCCGAAGGGAAAAACTGTTTTTT. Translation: CSAGQARREKLFF.

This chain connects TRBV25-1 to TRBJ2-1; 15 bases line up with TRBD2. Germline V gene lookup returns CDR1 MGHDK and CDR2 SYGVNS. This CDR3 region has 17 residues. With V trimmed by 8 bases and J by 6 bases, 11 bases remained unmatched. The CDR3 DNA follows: TGTGCCAGCGCCCAAGCACCGGGACTAGCGGGAGGCAATGAGCAGTTCTTC. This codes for CASAQAPGLAGGNEQFF.

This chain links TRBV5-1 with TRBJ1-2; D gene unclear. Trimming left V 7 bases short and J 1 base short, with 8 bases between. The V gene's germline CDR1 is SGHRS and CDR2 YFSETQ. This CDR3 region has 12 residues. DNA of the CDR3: TGCGCCAGCGGGATCTATAACTATGGCTACACCTTC. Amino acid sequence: CASGIYNYGYTF.

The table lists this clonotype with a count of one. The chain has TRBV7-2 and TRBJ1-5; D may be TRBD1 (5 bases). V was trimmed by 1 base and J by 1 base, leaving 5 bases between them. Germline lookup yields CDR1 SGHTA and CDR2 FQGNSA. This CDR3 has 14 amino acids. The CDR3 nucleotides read TGTGCCAGCAGCTTAGGACAGAGCAATCAGCCCCAGCATTTT. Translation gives CASSLGQSNQPQHF.

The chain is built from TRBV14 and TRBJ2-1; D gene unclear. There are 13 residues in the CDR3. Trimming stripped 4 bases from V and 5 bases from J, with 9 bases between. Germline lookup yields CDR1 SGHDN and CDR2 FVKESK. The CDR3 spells CASSLRMNNEQFF. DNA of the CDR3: TGTGCCAGCAGCCTAAGGATGAACAATGAGCAGTTCTTC.

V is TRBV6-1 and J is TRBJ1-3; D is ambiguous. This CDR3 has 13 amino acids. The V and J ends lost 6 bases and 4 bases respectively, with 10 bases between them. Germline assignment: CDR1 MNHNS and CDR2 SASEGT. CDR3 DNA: TGTGCCAGCAGGAACAACGGGGGAAACACCATATATTTT. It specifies CASRNNGGNTIYF.

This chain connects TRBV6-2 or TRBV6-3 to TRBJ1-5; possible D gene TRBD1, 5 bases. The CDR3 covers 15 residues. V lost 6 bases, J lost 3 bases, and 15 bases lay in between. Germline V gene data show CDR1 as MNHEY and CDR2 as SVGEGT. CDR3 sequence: CASSPDRTNNQPQHF. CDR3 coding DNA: TGTGCCAGCAGCCCTGACAGAACCAACAATCAGCCCCAGCATTTT.

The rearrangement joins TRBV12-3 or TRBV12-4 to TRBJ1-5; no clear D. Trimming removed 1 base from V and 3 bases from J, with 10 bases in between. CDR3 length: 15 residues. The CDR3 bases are TGTGCCAGCAGTTTAGAGGTACAGAACAATCAGCCCCAGCATTTT. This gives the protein CASSLEVQNNQPQHF.

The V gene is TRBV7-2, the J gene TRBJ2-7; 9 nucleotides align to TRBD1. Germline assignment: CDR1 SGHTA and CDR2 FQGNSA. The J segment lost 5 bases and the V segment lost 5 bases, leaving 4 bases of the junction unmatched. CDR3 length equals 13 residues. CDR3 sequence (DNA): TGTGCCAGCAGCAGGACAGGGGTAAACGAGCAGTACTTC. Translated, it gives CASSRTGVNEQYF.

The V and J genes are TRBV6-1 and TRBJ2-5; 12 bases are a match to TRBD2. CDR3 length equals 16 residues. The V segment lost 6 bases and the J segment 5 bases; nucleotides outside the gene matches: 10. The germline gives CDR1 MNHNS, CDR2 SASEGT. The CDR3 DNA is TGTGCCAGCAGCCTAGCTAGCGGGAGGGCCCGGGAGACCCAGTACTTC. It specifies CASSLASGRARETQYF.

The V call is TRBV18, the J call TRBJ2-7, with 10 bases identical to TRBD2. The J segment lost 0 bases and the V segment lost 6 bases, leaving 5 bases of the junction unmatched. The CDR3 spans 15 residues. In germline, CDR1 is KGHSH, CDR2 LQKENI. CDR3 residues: CASSPGLADSYEQYF. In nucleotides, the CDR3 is TGTGCCAGCTCGCCCGGACTAGCGGACTCCTACGAGCAGTACTTC. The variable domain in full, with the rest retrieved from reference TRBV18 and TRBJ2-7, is NAGVMQNPRHLVRRRGQEARLRCSPMKGHSHVYWYRQLPEEGLKFMVYLQKENIIDESGMPKERFSAEFPKEGPSILRIQQVVRGDSAAYFCASSPGLADSYEQYFGPGTRLTVT.

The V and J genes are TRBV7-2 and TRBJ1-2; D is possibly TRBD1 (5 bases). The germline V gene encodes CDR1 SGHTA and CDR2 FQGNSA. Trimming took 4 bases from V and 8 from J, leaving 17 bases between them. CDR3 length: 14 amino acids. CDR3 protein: CASSSTSRQTGYTF. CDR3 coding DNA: TGTGCCAGCAGCTCTACTTCCAGACAGACCGGCTACACCTTC.

The CDR3 DNA follows: TGTGCCAGCTCACCTCGGGACAGCAACAATGAAAAACTGTTTTTT. Translated: CASSPRDSNNEKLFF. The genes are TRBV18 and TRBJ1-4; TRBD1 matches at 7 bases. V lost 3 bases, J lost 5 bases, and 6 bases stayed unmatched. In germline, CDR1 is KGHSH, CDR2 LQKENI. The CDR3 runs 15 residues.

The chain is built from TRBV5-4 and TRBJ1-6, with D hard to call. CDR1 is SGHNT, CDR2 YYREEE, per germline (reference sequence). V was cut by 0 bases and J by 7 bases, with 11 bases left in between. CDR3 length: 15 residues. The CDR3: CASSLGPGDNSPLHF. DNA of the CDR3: TGTGCCAGCAGCTTGGGTCCGGGCGACAATTCACCCCTCCACTTT. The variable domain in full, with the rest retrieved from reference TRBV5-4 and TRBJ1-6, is ETGVTQSPTHLIKTRGQQVTLRCSSQSGHNTVSWYQQALGQGPQFIFQYYREEENGRGNFPPRFSGLQFPNYSSELNVNALELDDSALYLCASSLGPGDNSPLHFGNGTRLTVT.

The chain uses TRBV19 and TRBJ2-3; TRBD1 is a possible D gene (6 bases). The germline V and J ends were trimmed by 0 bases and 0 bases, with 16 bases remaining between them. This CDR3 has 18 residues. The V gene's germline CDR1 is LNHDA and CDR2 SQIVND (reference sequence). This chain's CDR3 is CASSIELRTAGSTDTQYF. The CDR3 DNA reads TGTGCCAGTAGTATAGAGTTGAGGACAGCTGGTAGCACAGATACGCAGTATTTT.

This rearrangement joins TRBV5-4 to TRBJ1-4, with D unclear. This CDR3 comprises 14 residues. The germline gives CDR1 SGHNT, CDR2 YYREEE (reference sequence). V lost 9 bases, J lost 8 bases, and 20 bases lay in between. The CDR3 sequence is CAITPDGLGEKLFF. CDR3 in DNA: TGTGCCATCACCCCAGACGGGCTGGGGGAAAAACTGTTTTTT.

The CDR3 sequence is CASSLDRPMNTEAFF. The DNA for the CDR3 is TGCGCCAGCAGCTTGGACAGACCCATGAACACTGAAGCTTTCTTT. The chain uses TRBV5-1 and TRBJ1-1; D remains ambiguous. There are 15 residues in the CDR3. V gave up 0 bases and J gave up 0 bases, with 9 bases separating them. Per the germline V gene, CDR1 is SGHRS and CDR2 is YFSETQ. Based on the CDR3 plus reference TRBV5-1 and TRBJ1-1, the full variable domain is KAGVTQTPRYLIKTRGQQVTLSCSPISGHRSVSWYQQTPGQGLQFLFEYFSETQRNKGNFPGRFSGRQFSNSRSEMNVSTLELGDSALYLCASSLDRPMNTEAFFGQGTRLTVV.

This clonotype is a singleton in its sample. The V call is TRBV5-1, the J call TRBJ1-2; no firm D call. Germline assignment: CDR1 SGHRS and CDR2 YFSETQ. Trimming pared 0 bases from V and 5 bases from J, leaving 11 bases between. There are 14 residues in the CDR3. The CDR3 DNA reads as TGCGCCAGCAGCTTGGAGGGAACTGGGTATGGCTACACCTTC. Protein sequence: CASSLEGTGYGYTF.